Following are 30 T cell receptor beta chains from one sample sequenced in a study of siplizumab effects on memory and regulatory T cells. Method: immunoSEQ multiplex PCR; TCRdb's copy keeps in-frame clones and lacks some. The repertoire holds about 99,000 clones, with about 94% as singletons. Sequencing was performed on Tregs sorted from blood. The receptor set was obtained from a human donor in good health.

The J gene is TRBJ2-1, the V gene TRBV6-6; no firm D call. The CDR3 totals 13 residues. The V gene's germline CDR1 is MNHNY and CDR2 SVGAGI (reference sequence). Trimming stripped 4 bases from V and 2 bases from J, with 6 bases between. CDR3 bases: TGTGCCAGCAGTTTTGGCACCTACAATGAGCAGTTCTTC. Its protein is CASSFGTYNEQFF.

The rearrangement links TRBV7-2 to TRBJ2-7, with D perhaps matching TRBD1 or TRBD2 (5 bases each). From germline, CDR1 is SGHTA and CDR2 FQGNSA. The CDR3 runs to 14 residues. V was trimmed by 0 bases and J by 5 bases, leaving 11 bases between them. CDR3 nucleotides: TGTGCCAGCAGCTTAGCGGGGGTTATCGACGAGCAGTACTTC. Translated: CASSLAGVIDEQYF. Using reference TRBV7-2 and TRBJ2-7 for the parts outside the CDR3, the full variable domain is GAGVSQSPSNKVTEKGKDVELRCDPISGHTALYWYRQSLGQGLEFLIYFQGNSAPDKSGLPSDRFSAERTGGSVSTLTIQRTQQEDSAVYLCASSLAGVIDEQYFGPGTRLTVT.

The gene calls are TRBV12-5 and TRBJ2-1; a possible D gene is TRBD2 (5 bases). CDR1 and CDR2 from the germline V gene are LGHNT and FRNRAP. Trimming took 0 bases from V and 9 from J, leaving 18 bases between them. The CDR3 totals 16 residues. CDR3 sequence: CASGLVGLAQRGEQFF. The CDR3 DNA reads as TGTGCTAGTGGTTTGGTAGGCCTAGCCCAACGGGGTGAGCAGTTCTTC.

This chain links TRBV29-1 with TRBJ2-2; possible D gene TRBD2, 7 bases. The CDR3 is 15 residues long. V gave up 4 bases and J gave up 4 bases, with 16 bases separating them. Germline CDR1 SQVTM, CDR2 ANQGSEA. In DNA form, the CDR3 reads TGCAGCGTTGGGGGCGGGGGCGCGGCCACCGGGGAGCTGTTTTTT. Amino acid sequence: CSVGGGGAATGELFF.

The CDR3 reads CATRYRGEADTQYF. In DNA form, the CDR3 reads TGCGCCACGCGATACAGGGGCGAAGCAGATACGCAGTATTTT. The genes are TRBV4-1 and TRBJ2-3; 7 nucleotides agree with TRBD1. The CDR3 sequence is 14 residues long. Trimming took 10 bases from V and 4 from J; bases not matched to a gene: 11. Germline CDR1 and CDR2: MGHRA and YSYEKL.

The rearrangement links TRBV19 to TRBJ1-5; no clear D gene. The CDR3 has 14 amino acids. Germline CDR1 is LNHDA and CDR2 is SQIVND (reference sequence). V gave up 2 bases and J gave up 4 bases, with 9 bases separating them. CDR3 region: CASSITGRNQPQHF. Here the CDR3 DNA reads TGTGCCAGTAGTATAACCGGCAGAAATCAGCCCCAGCATTTT.

The chain combines TRBV6-1 with TRBJ1-2, with D unclear. CDR1 is MNHNS and CDR2 is SASEGT in the germline V gene. CDR3 length: 14 residues. The V and J ends lost 3 bases and 2 bases respectively, with 10 bases between them. In DNA form, the CDR3 reads TGTGCCAGCAGTGAGGCCTCGGGCAACTATGGCTACACCTTC. Translation gives CASSEASGNYGYTF.

The rearrangement uses TRBV6-5 and TRBJ1-2, with D unclear. Per the germline V gene, CDR1 is MNHEY and CDR2 is SVGAGI. CDR3 length: 14 amino acids. V was cut by 0 bases and J by 3 bases, with 8 bases left in between. The CDR3 DNA is TGTGCCAGCAGTTACTCGCGGGTACACTATGGCTACACCTTC. Translating it yields CASSYSRVHYGYTF.

V and J are TRBV6-6 and TRBJ1-2; D unclear. V was clipped by 5 bases and J by 3 bases, with 7 bases between them. Germline V gene lookup returns CDR1 MNHNY and CDR2 SVGAGI (reference sequence). The length of the CDR3 is 12 residues. The CDR3: CASSPGYYGYTF. In DNA form, the CDR3 reads TGTGCCAGCAGTCCCGGGTACTATGGCTACACCTTC.

This clone was counted a single time. This sequence joins TRBV6-6 and TRBJ2-7; 7 nucleotides agree with TRBD1. Trimming removed 6 bases from V and 2 bases from J; junction bases left unmatched: 7. The CDR3 totals 14 residues. Germline V lookup: CDR1 MNHNY, CDR2 SVGAGI (reference sequence). CDR3 protein: CASRNTGTAYEQYF. CDR3 coding DNA: TGTGCCAGCAGAAACACCGGGACAGCCTACGAGCAGTACTTC.

V is TRBV5-1 and J is TRBJ2-5; D unresolved. Matching the DNA end better, TRBJ2-7 makes the J call doubtful. Per the germline V gene, CDR1 is SGHRS and CDR2 is YFSETQ. The length of the CDR3 is 14 residues. The CDR3 loop is CASSPVGSVYEQYF. The DNA for the CDR3 is TGCGCCAGCAGCCCCGTGGGATCGGTCTACGAGCAGTACTTC.

The CDR3 coding sequence is TGTGCCAGTAGGGGCAGGGGGCGAAACACTGAAGCTTTCTTT. Protein product: CASRGRGRNTEAFF. The rearrangement joins TRBV19 to TRBJ1-1; 8 nucleotides line up with TRBD1. The V gene's germline CDR1 is LNHDA and CDR2 SQIVND (reference sequence). This CDR3 contains 14 residues. V lost 6 bases and J lost 2; bases outside the gene matches: 5.

The DNA for the CDR3 is TGTGCCAGCGAGGCAGGGGTGGCCGGGGAGCTGTTTTTT. Its protein product is CASEAGVAGELFF. The chain has TRBV7-2 and TRBJ2-2, with D possibly TRBD1 on 6 matching bases. CDR3 length equals 13 residues. Trimming stripped 8 bases from V and 6 bases from J, with 13 bases between. In germline, CDR1 is SGHTA, CDR2 FQGNSA.

J is TRBJ1-4 and V is TRBV5-1; D is uncertain. The CDR3 covers 13 residues. Between the trimmed V and J ends, which lost 3 bases and 5 bases, there was a span of 8 bases. The germline V gene encodes CDR1 SGHRS and CDR2 YFSETQ. DNA of the CDR3: TGCGCCAGCAGCTCGGACGGGAATGAAAAACTGTTTTTT. This codes for CASSSDGNEKLFF.

The genes are TRBV5-1 and TRBJ2-5, with a weak D call TRBD2 (5 bases). The CDR3 is 13 amino acids. From germline, CDR1 is SGHRS and CDR2 YFSETQ. The V gene lost 5 bases and the J gene lost 1 base, with 9 bases spanning the gap. CDR3 region: CASSRAVQETQYF. CDR3 DNA: TGCGCCAGCAGTAGAGCGGTCCAAGAGACCCAGTACTTC.

This rearrangement joins TRBV7-2 to TRBJ2-1; the match to TRBD2 covers 10 bases. The V gene end was trimmed by 0 bases and the J gene end by 4 bases; junction bases not matched to a gene: 6. Germline V gives CDR1 SGHTA, CDR2 FQGNSA. This CDR3 contains 17 residues. The CDR3 DNA reads as TGTGCCAGCAGCTTAGCGGTCCTAGCGGGGGTATACAATGAGCAGTTCTTC. This gives the protein CASSLAVLAGVYNEQFF. Full variable domain (missing parts from reference TRBV7-2 and TRBJ2-1): GAGVSQSPSNKVTEKGKDVELRCDPISGHTALYWYRQSLGQGLEFLIYFQGNSAPDKSGLPSDRFSAERTGGSVSTLTIQRTQQEDSAVYLCASSLAVLAGVYNEQFFGPGTRLTVL.

The chain has TRBV27 and TRBJ1-1; no clear D. There are 12 residues in the CDR3. V was shortened by 8 bases and J by 1 base, with 8 bases between the two germline ends. Germline V lookup: CDR1 MNHEY, CDR2 SMNVEV (reference sequence). CDR3 sequence (DNA): TGTGCCAGCCCGCGACAGAACACTGAAGCTTTCTTT. The encoded protein is CASPRQNTEAFF.

V gene TRBV7-9 combines with J gene TRBJ2-2; D is perhaps TRBD2 (5 bases). Germline V lookup: CDR1 SEHNR, CDR2 FQNEAQ (reference sequence). Trimming took 10 bases from V and 6 from J, leaving 15 bases between them. CDR3 length: 13 amino acids. The CDR3 protein is CATAAAASGELFF. In DNA, the CDR3 is TGTGCCACAGCAGCAGCGGCGTCCGGGGAGCTGTTTTTT.

V is TRBV6-5 and J is TRBJ1-5; D is undetermined. This CDR3 comprises 15 residues. Germline V lookup: CDR1 MNHEY, CDR2 SVGAGI. V lost 1 base, J lost 0 bases, and 7 bases lay in between. CDR3: CASSYWPLSNQPQHF. CDR3 bases: TGTGCCAGCAGTTACTGGCCACTTAGCAATCAGCCCCAGCATTTT.

The J gene is TRBJ1-1, the V gene TRBV7-8, with a possible D match to TRBD1 (5 bases). Between the trimmed V and J ends, which lost 5 bases and 3 bases, there was a span of 10 bases. The CDR3 is 13 amino acids. In germline, CDR1 is SGHVS, CDR2 FQNEAQ. The CDR3 DNA reads TGTGCCAGCAGCCATGGGGGTGACACTGAAGCTTTCTTT. Protein sequence: CASSHGGDTEAFF.

This chain links TRBV27 with TRBJ1-5; D ambiguous. CDR1 is MNHEY, CDR2 SMNVEV, per germline (reference sequence). The V end was cut by 1 base, the J end by 0 bases, with 4 bases between. This CDR3 spans 14 amino acids. The CDR3 DNA reads as TGTGCCAGCAGTTTATTAGGTAGCAATCAGCCCCAGCATTTT. Its protein product is CASSLLGSNQPQHF.

The chain uses TRBV2 and TRBJ1-1, with D perhaps TRBD1 (5 bases). Germline V CDR1 and CDR2: SNHLY, FYNNEI. CDR3 size: 15 residues. The V end lost 6 bases, the J end lost 0 bases, and 14 bases lay between the germline ends. CDR3 bases: TGTGCCAGCAGACGAGAGGACACCTTGAACACTGAAGCTTTCTTT. Its translation: CASRREDTLNTEAFF. The full variable domain, completed using reference TRBV2 and TRBJ1-1, is EPEVTQTPSHQVTQMGQEVILRCVPISNHLYFYWYRQILGQKVEFLVSFYNNEISEKSEIFDDQFSVERPDGSNFTLKIRSTKLEDSAMYFCASRREDTLNTEAFFGQGTRLTVV.

The chain is built from TRBV11-1 and TRBJ2-1; perhaps D is TRBD1 or TRBD2 (5 bases each). CDR3 length equals 15 residues. V was clipped by 4 bases and J by 10 bases, with 20 bases between them. Germline CDR1 SGHAT, CDR2 FQDESV (reference sequence). Here the CDR3 reads CASSSFGTGPREQFF. CDR3 coding DNA: TGTGCCAGCAGCTCATTTGGGACGGGGCCCAGGGAGCAGTTCTTC. The full variable domain, in which reference TRBV11-1 and TRBJ2-1 provide the parts outside the CDR3, is EAEVAQSPRYKITEKSQAVAFWCDPISGHATLYWYRQILGQGPELLVQFQDESVVDDSQLPKDRFSAERLKGVDSTLKIQPAELGDSAMYLCASSSFGTGPREQFFGPGTRLTVL.

This chain joins TRBV5-4 and TRBJ2-2, with 7 bases aligning to TRBD1. Germline-derived CDR1 and CDR2 are SGHNT and YYREEE (reference sequence). The CDR3 has 15 residues. Trimming removed 4 bases from V and 1 base from J; junction bases left unmatched: 4. The CDR3: CASSQGQLNTGELFF. In nucleotides, the CDR3 is TGTGCCAGCAGCCAGGGACAGTTGAACACCGGGGAGCTGTTTTTT.

The sample holds one count of this clone. V is TRBV29-1 and J is TRBJ2-7, with D possibly TRBD1 on 6 matching bases. The length of the CDR3 is 11 residues. Germline CDR1 reads SQVTM; CDR2 reads ANQGSEA. V dropped 4 bases and J dropped 5 bases, with 9 bases sitting between them. The CDR3 is CSVAGGDEQYF. The CDR3 DNA is TGCAGCGTTGCTGGGGGCGACGAGCAGTACTTC.

This chain connects TRBV7-2 to TRBJ1-4; D is perhaps TRBD1 (5 bases). CDR3 length: 14 residues. Looked up from germline, CDR1 is SGHTA and CDR2 is FQGNSA. The V gene lost 4 bases and the J gene lost 5 bases, with 11 bases spanning the gap. The DNA of the CDR3 is TGTGCCAGCAGCTCGGGACTTCCGAATGAAAAACTGTTTTTT. It specifies CASSSGLPNEKLFF. The whole variable domain, filled in from reference TRBV7-2 and TRBJ1-4, reads GAGVSQSPSNKVTEKGKDVELRCDPISGHTALYWYRQSLGQGLEFLIYFQGNSAPDKSGLPSDRFSAERTGGSVSTLTIQRTQQEDSAVYLCASSSGLPNEKLFFGSGTQLSVL.

The CDR3 DNA is TGTGCCAGCAGCTCACAGAGGTCACCCCTCCACTTT. Protein sequence: CASSSQRSPLHF. J is TRBJ1-6 and V is TRBV7-9; D unclear. V lost 4 bases to trimming and J lost 10 bases, with 8 bases between them. Germline V gene lookup returns CDR1 SEHNR and CDR2 FQNEAQ (reference sequence). The CDR3 has 12 residues.

The chain combines TRBV11-2 with TRBJ1-6; 7 nucleotides line up with TRBD1. V lost 2 bases, J lost 7 bases, and 11 bases stayed unmatched. The CDR3 extends over 17 amino acids. Germline values: CDR1 SGHAT, CDR2 FQNNGV. The DNA of the CDR3 is TGTGCCAGCAGCTTAATCGTCCAGGGGGGTAGGAATTCACCCCTCCACTTT. This gives the protein CASSLIVQGGRNSPLHF.

The J gene is TRBJ2-1, the V gene TRBV27; weak D call: TRBD2 (6 bases). The CDR3 totals 15 residues. Trimming took 5 bases from V and 4 from J, leaving 15 bases between them. Germline lookup yields CDR1 MNHEY and CDR2 SMNVEV (reference sequence). The chain's CDR3 is CASSPGWGGYNEQFF. DNA for the CDR3: TGTGCCAGCAGTCCCGGTTGGGGAGGATACAATGAGCAGTTCTTC.

The chain recombines TRBV15 with TRBJ1-5; possibly TRBD1 for D (6 bases). The CDR3 has 13 residues. Germline V gives CDR1 LNHNV, CDR2 YYDKDF (reference sequence). Between the trimmed V and J ends, which lost 4 bases and 9 bases, there was a span of 13 bases. The CDR3 sequence: CATSMGAGRPQHF. The CDR3 DNA follows: TGTGCCACCAGCATGGGGGCGGGGCGGCCCCAGCATTTT.